These T cell receptor beta chains were read from a single sample in a study of CD8 T cells in ankylosing spondylitis. One entry per CDR3 protein, called by TCRdb with MiXCR from the 5' RACE reads. The data contain under 85,000 distinct CDR3 sequences, 5.3% of them singletons. The sequenced material came from blood, either unsorted or a sorted T cell fraction (not recorded which). All receptors come from a male donor with ankylosing spondylitis or in good health (not recorded which). The CDR3 runs from the conserved cysteine through the conserved F or W. A D gene is named only where the DNA matches it firmly. The size of a clone is reported for some rows only, either as once, few or many, or as a class for expanded clones.

V	size	J	D	CDR3	DNA
TRBV5-5	many	TRBJ2-2	TRBD1	CASSWAGGQGYTGELFF	TGTGCCAGCAGCTGGGCAGGCGGACAGGGATATACCGGGGAGCTGTTTTTT
TRBV9	many	TRBJ2-1	-	CASSPRLGAGENYNEQFF	TGTGCCAGCAGCCCCCGACTTGGGGCAGGGGAAAACTACAATGAGCAGTTCTTC
TRBV12-3/TRBV12-4	few	TRBJ2-5	-	CASGNSPNGETQYF	TGTGCCAGCGGGAACTCTCCTAACGGGGAGACCCAGTACTTC
TRBV7-2	many	TRBJ1-6	TRBD1	CASSTGQGNSYNSPLHF	TGTGCCAGCAGCACAGGACAGGGGAACTCCTATAATTCACCCCTCCACTTT
TRBV19	many	TRBJ2-1	TRBD1	CASSSSGTAIYNEQFF	TGTGCCAGTAGTAGCTCCGGGACAGCGATATACAATGAGCAGTTCTTC
TRBV5-1	many	TRBJ1-2	-	CASSLVGLPGDGYTF	TGCGCCAGCAGCTTGGTAGGGCTCCCCGGGGATGGCTACACCTTC
TRBV5-1	many	TRBJ2-1	-	CASSLEGRVSYNEQFF	TGCGCCAGCAGCTTGGAGGGCAGAGTCTCCTACAATGAGCAGTTCTTC
TRBV7-3	few	TRBJ2-1	TRBD1	CASSVLDRVGEQFF	TGTGCCAGCAGCGTACTAGACAGGGTTGGTGAGCAGTTCTTC
TRBV28	many	TRBJ2-7	TRBD1	CASSFGTGVYEQYF	TGTGCCAGCAGTTTTGGGACAGGGGTCTACGAGCAGTACTTC
TRBV20-1	many	TRBJ2-7	TRBD2	CSARLAGAYEQYF	TGCAGTGCTAGACTAGCGGGGGCCTACGAGCAGTACTTC
TRBV20-1	-	TRBJ2-1	-	CSARDRLRGLEQFF	TGCAGTGCTAGAGATCGTTTGCGGGGTCTTGAGCAGTTCTTC
TRBV3-1	many	TRBJ2-7	-	CASSQGTYEQYF	TGTGCCAGCAGCCAGGGAACCTACGAGCAGTACTTC
TRBV7-6	many	TRBJ2-2	TRBD1	CASSFPTGEAGELFF	TGTGCCAGCAGCTTTCCGACAGGGGAGGCCGGGGAGCTGTTTTTT
TRBV3-1	many	TRBJ1-5	-	CASSQGPAPPSNQPQHF	TGTGCCAGCAGCCAAGGTCCGGCGCCCCCGAGCAATCAGCCCCAGCATTTT
TRBV7-8	many	TRBJ2-1	-	CASSLGVSIDEQFF	TGTGCCAGCAGCTTGGGGGTCAGTATCGATGAGCAGTTCTTC
TRBV15	many	TRBJ2-3	TRBD2	CATSPNSGKQYF	TGTGCCACCAGCCCGAATAGCGGGAAGCAGTATTTT
TRBV3-1	many	TRBJ2-7	-	CASSSGTPYEQYF	TGTGCCAGCTCCTCCGGGACGCCCTACGAGCAGTACTTC
TRBV5-5	many	TRBJ1-4	-	CASSSHRDKNEKLFF	TGTGCCAGCAGCTCCCACAGGGACAAAAATGAAAAACTGTTTTTT
TRBV20-1	many	TRBJ2-7	-	CSASFYRDSYEQYF	TGCAGTGCTAGTTTTTACAGGGACTCCTACGAGCAGTACTTC
TRBV20-1	many	TRBJ1-1	-	CSASRMNTEAFF	TGCAGTGCTAGTCGGATGAACACTGAAGCTTTCTTT
TRBV20-1	many	TRBJ1-2	-	CSAREVSPENYGYTF	TGCAGTGCTAGAGAGGTCTCACCAGAAAACTATGGCTACACCTTC
TRBV3-1	many	TRBJ1-5	-	CASSQGLRNQPQHF	TGTGCCAGCAGCCAGGGTCTTCGCAATCAGCCCCAGCATTTT
TRBV4-3	many	TRBJ2-2	TRBD2	CASSHDSGTTNTGELFF	TGCGCCAGCAGCCATGATTCCGGGACTACGAACACCGGGGAGCTGTTTTTT
TRBV10-3	-	TRBJ2-1	TRBD2	CAISEEGAGGPNEQFF	TGTGCCATCAGTGAGGAAGGGGCGGGGGGGCCCAATGAGCAGTTCTTC